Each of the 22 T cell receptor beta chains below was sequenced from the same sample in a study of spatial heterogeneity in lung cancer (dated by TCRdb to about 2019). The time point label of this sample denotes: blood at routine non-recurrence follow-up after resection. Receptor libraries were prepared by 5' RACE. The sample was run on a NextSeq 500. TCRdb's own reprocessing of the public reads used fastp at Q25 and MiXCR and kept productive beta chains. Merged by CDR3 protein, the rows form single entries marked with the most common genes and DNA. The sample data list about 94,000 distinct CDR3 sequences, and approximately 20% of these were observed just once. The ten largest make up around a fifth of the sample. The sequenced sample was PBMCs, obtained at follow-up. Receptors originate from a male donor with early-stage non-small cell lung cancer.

For the CDR3, the DNA is TGCGCCAGCAGCCAAGACCCACTTGGGAACACCGGGGAGCTGTTTTTT. This sequence encodes CASSQDPLGNTGELFF. The chain recombines TRBV4-3 with TRBJ2-2; D ambiguous. Germline CDR1 and CDR2: LGHNA and YSLEER. The ends were cut back, 0 bases at V and 1 base at J, with 9 bases in the middle. The CDR3 loop spans 16 amino acids.

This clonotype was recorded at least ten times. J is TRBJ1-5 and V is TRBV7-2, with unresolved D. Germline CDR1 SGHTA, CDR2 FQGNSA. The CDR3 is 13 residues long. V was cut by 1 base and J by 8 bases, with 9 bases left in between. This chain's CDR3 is CASSLGEREPQHF. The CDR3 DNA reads TGTGCCAGCAGCTTAGGAGAGAGGGAGCCCCAGCATTTT.

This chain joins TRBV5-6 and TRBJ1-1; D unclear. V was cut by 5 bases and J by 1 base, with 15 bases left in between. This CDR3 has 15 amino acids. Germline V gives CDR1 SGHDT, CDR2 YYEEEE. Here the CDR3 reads CASSFDPGSNTEAFF. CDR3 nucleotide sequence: TGTGCCAGCAGTTTCGACCCGGGGTCGAACACTGAAGCTTTCTTT.

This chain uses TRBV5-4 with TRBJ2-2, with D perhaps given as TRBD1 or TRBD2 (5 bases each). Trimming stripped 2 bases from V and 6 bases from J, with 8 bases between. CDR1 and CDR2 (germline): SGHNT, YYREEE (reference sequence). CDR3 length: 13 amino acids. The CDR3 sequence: CASSFGASGELFF. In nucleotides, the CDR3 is TGTGCCAGCAGCTTCGGGGCTTCCGGGGAGCTGTTTTTT.

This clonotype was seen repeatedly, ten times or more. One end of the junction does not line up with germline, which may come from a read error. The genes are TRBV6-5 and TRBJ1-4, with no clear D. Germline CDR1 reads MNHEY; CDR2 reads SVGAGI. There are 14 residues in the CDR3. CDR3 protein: CASSYSDLDEKLFF. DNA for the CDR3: TGTGCCAGCAGCTACTCTGATTTGGATGAAAAACTGTTTTTT.

CDR3 region: CSASPTSGPREQYF. In DNA, the CDR3 is TGCAGTGCTAGCCCGACTAGCGGGCCCCGGGAGCAGTACTTC. The chain is built from TRBV20-1 and TRBJ2-7; 10 nucleotides line up with TRBD2. Germline V gene sequence: CDR1 DFQATT, CDR2 SNEGSKA (reference sequence). V shed 3 bases and J 7 bases; nucleotides not matched to a gene: 9. This CDR3 region has 14 residues.

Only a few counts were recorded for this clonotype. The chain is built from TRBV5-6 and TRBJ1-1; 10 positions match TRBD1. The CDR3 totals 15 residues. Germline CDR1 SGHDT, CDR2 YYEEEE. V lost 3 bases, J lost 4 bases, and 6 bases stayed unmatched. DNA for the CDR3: TGTGCCAGCAGCTGGACAGGGGGACTGAGCACTGAAGCTTTCTTT. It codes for CASSWTGGLSTEAFF.

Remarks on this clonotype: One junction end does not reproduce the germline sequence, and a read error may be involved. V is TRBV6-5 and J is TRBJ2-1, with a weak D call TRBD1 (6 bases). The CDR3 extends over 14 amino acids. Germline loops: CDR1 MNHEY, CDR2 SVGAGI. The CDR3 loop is CASRKRQGYNEQLF. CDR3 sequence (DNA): TGTGCCAGCAGAAAAAGGCAGGGGTACAATGAGCAGTTGTTC.

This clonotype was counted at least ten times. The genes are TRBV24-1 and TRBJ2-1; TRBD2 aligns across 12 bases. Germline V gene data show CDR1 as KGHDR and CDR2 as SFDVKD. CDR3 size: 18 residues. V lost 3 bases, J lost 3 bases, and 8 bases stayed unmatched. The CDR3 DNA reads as TGTGCCACCAGTGATCCCTCGGGACTAGCGGGCTTCTACAATGAGCAGTTCTTC. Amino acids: CATSDPSGLAGFYNEQFF.

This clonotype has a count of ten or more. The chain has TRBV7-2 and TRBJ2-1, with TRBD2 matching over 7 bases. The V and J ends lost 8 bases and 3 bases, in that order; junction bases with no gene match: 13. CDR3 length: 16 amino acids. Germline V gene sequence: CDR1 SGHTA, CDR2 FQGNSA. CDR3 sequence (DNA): TGTGCCAGCGGCGGGGACCGACTAGCAAGCTACAATGAGCAGTTCTTC. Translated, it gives CASGGDRLASYNEQFF.

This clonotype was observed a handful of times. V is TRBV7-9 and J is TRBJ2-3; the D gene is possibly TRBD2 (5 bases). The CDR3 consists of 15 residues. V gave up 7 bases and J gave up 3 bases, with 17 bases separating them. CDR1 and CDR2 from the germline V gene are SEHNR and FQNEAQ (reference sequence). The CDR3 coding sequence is TGTGCCAGCATCGACGCCGGGGTCTCTACAGATACGCAGTATTTT. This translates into CASIDAGVSTDTQYF. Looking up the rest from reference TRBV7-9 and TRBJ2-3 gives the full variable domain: DTGVSQNPRHKITKRGQNVTFRCDPISEHNRLYWYRQTLGQGPEFLTYFQNEAQLEKSRLLSDRFSAERPKGSFSTLEIQRTEQGDSAMYLCASIDAGVSTDTQYFGPGTRLTVL.

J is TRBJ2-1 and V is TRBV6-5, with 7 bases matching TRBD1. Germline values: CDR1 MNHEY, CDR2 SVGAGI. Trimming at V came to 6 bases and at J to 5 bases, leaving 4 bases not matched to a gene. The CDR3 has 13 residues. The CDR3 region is CASRRQGHNEQFF. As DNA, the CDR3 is TGTGCCAGCAGACGACAGGGCCACAATGAGCAGTTCTTC.

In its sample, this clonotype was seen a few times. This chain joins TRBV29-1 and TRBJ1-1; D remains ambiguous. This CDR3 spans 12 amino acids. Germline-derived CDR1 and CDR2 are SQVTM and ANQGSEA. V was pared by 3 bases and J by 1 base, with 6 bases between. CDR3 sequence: CSVDVRNTEAFF. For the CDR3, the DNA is TGCAGCGTTGATGTACGGAACACTGAAGCTTTCTTT.

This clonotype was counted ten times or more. CDR3 residues: CASSYLPGQGPETQYF. The CDR3 DNA follows: TGTGCCAGCAGTTACCTCCCGGGACAGGGGCCCGAGACCCAGTACTTC. This chain joins TRBV6-5 and TRBJ2-5; 10 bases map to TRBD1. The germline CDR1 and CDR2 sequences are MNHEY and SVGAGI. V gave up 2 bases and J gave up 5 bases; unmatched junction bases: 8. The CDR3 has 16 amino acids.

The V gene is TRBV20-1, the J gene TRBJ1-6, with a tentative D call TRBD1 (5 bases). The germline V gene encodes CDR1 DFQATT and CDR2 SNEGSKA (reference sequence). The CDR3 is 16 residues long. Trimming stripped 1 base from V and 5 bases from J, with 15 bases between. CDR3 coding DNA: TGCAGTGCTAGAGTTGCAGGGTCGTCAAATAATTCACCCCTCCACTTT. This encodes CSARVAGSSNNSPLHF.

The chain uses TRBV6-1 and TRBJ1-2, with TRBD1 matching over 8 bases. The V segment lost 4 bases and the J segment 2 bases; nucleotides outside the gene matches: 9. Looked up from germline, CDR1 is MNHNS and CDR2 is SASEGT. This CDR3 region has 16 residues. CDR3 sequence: CASSGRTGRKNYGYTF. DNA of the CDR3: TGTGCCAGCAGTGGGAGGACAGGGAGAAAGAACTATGGCTACACCTTC.

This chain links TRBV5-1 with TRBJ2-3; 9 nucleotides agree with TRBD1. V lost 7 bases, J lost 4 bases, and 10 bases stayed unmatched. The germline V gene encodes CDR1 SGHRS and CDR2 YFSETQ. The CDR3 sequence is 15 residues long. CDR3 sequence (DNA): TGCGCCAGCGGACTACAGGGGGCGGAGGCAGATACGCAGTATTTT. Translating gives CASGLQGAEADTQYF.

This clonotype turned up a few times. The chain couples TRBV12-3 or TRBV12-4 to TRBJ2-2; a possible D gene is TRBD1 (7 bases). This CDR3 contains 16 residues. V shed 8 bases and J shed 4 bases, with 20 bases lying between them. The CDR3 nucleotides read TGTGCCAGCTCTAATGGGCGGGGACAGCTCACCGGGGAGCTGTTTTTT. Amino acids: CASSNGRGQLTGELFF.

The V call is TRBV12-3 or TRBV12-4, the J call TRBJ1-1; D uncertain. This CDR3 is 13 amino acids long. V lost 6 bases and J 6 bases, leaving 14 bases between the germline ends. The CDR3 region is CASSPGSPSEAFF. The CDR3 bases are TGTGCCAGCAGCCCCGGGTCCCCGTCTGAAGCTTTCTTT.

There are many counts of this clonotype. The CDR3 nucleotides are TGTGCCAGCAGTTATAAGGTCTTTTCCACTGAAGCTTTCTTT. This encodes CASSYKVFSTEAFF. This chain links TRBV6-6 with TRBJ1-1; D gene uncertain. Germline V gives CDR1 MNHNY, CDR2 SVGAGI (reference sequence). The ends were cut back, 3 bases at V and 4 bases at J, with 12 bases in the middle. The CDR3 length is 14 residues.

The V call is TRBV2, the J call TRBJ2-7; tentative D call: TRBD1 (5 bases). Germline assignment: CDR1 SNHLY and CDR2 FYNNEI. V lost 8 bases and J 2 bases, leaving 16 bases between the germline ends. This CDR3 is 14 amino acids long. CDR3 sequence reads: CASRLHQGTYEQYF. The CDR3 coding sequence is TGTGCCAGCCGATTACACCAGGGCACCTACGAGCAGTACTTC.

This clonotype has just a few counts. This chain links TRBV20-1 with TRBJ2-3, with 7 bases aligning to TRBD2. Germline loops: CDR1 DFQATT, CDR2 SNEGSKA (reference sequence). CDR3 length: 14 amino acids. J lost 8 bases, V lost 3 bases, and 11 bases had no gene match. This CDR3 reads CSASLAVQKGTQYF. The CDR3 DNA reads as TGCAGTGCTAGCCTAGCGGTGCAAAAGGGTACGCAGTATTTT.